What follows describes a single TCR beta chain. The CDR3 is 12 amino acids. With 3 bases removed from V and 10 bases from J, the gap between germline ends came to 11 bases. Germline CDR1 reads ENHRY; CDR2 reads SYGVKD. The data are from a study of T cell changes during pregnancy in multiple sclerosis. Data came from immunoSEQ multiplex PCR; TCRdb stores just in-frame clones and leaves some out. The top ten clones hold around 2.7% of a sample with tens of thousands of clones, around 92% of them seen once. The chain is built from TRBV10-3 and TRBJ2-3; tentatively, D is TRBD2 (6 bases). The material sequenced was peripheral blood, taken in the second trimester of pregnancy. This TCR was recovered from a female donor in good health, enrolled as a control in a pregnancy study. The CDR3 loop is CAISDWGTAQYF. The CDR3 region has the DNA TGTGCCATCAGTGATTGGGGGACTGCGCAGTATTTT.